A selection of T cell receptor beta chains follows, all from one sample in a study of cytomegalovirus exposure and HLA in healthy donors. Only in-frame clones appear in the TCRdb table, and some are missing; sequencing was by immunoSEQ multiplex PCR. The sample consists of roughly 200,000 clones, roughly nine tenths of them appearing once. Sequencing input: PBMCs. The source is a man younger than 45 in good health and CMV-seropositive. CDR3s include the opening cysteine and the closing phenylalanine or tryptophan. The D gene is left open where the match is weak.

CDR3aa: CASGYGTGTYGYTF; d_gene: TRBD1; v_gene: TRBV6-5; len: 14; j_gene: TRBJ1-2
CDR3aa: CASSSPRMLNEKLFF; d_gene: -; v_gene: TRBV13; len: 15; j_gene: TRBJ1-4
CDR3aa: CASSQLGDGVDTQYF; d_gene: -; v_gene: TRBV18; len: 15; j_gene: TRBJ2-3
CDR3aa: CASSQDPGLNTQYF; d_gene: -; v_gene: TRBV4-3; len: 14; j_gene: TRBJ2-3
CDR3aa: CASRSRIGSNQPQHF; d_gene: -; v_gene: TRBV2; len: 15; j_gene: TRBJ1-5
CDR3aa: CASPEGPRGVQYF; d_gene: -; v_gene: TRBV2; len: 13; j_gene: TRBJ2-3
CDR3aa: CASSPLDSYEQYF; d_gene: -; v_gene: TRBV28; len: 13; j_gene: TRBJ2-7
CDR3aa: CASSFPLGGGTDTQYF; d_gene: -; v_gene: TRBV28; len: 16; j_gene: TRBJ2-3
CDR3aa: CASSLKQGEWYTEAFF; d_gene: TRBD1; v_gene: TRBV5-6; len: 16; j_gene: TRBJ1-1
CDR3aa: CASSFWRDSYEQYF; d_gene: -; v_gene: TRBV27; len: 14; j_gene: TRBJ2-7
CDR3aa: CASSVLQGTGELFF; d_gene: -; v_gene: TRBV9; len: 14; j_gene: TRBJ2-2
CDR3aa: CASSPSETQYF; d_gene: -; v_gene: TRBV7-2; len: 11; j_gene: TRBJ2-5
CDR3aa: CATPRGGLNTGELFF; d_gene: TRBD2; v_gene: TRBV13; len: 15; j_gene: TRBJ2-2
CDR3aa: CASSPRWGAAVDTQYF; d_gene: -; v_gene: TRBV9; len: 16; j_gene: TRBJ2-3
CDR3aa: CASSSRQGGSYEQYF; d_gene: -; v_gene: TRBV7-9; len: 15; j_gene: TRBJ2-7
CDR3aa: CATGLAGHEQFF; d_gene: TRBD2; v_gene: TRBV25-1; len: 12; j_gene: TRBJ2-1
CDR3aa: CASSLEGDRAHQPQHF; d_gene: TRBD1; v_gene: TRBV7-8; len: 16; j_gene: TRBJ1-5
CDR3aa: CASSFRHPKSGKSYEQYF; d_gene: TRBD2; v_gene: TRBV28; len: 18; j_gene: TRBJ2-7
CDR3aa: CASSPKDSEAFF; d_gene: -; v_gene: TRBV5-1; len: 12; j_gene: TRBJ1-1
CDR3aa: CASSTSRTEAFF; d_gene: -; v_gene: TRBV9; len: 12; j_gene: TRBJ1-1
CDR3aa: CASSVRTKHFHDEQFF; d_gene: -; v_gene: TRBV7-7; len: 16; j_gene: TRBJ2-1
CDR3aa: CASSLRGIPGQYTGELFF; d_gene: TRBD1; v_gene: TRBV5-1; len: 18; j_gene: TRBJ2-2
CDR3aa: CASTIAGNYNEQFF; d_gene: TRBD2; v_gene: TRBV7-9; len: 14; j_gene: TRBJ2-1
CDR3aa: CASSLGLGELFF; d_gene: -; v_gene: TRBV28; len: 12; j_gene: TRBJ2-2
CDR3aa: CASSLGHSYEQYF; d_gene: -; v_gene: TRBV18; len: 13; j_gene: TRBJ2-7
CDR3aa: CASGAGTGLIEKLFF; d_gene: TRBD1; v_gene: TRBV12-5; len: 15; j_gene: TRBJ1-4
CDR3aa: CASSSRTSGRSYEQYF; d_gene: TRBD2; v_gene: TRBV27; len: 16; j_gene: TRBJ2-7
CDR3aa: CASRGGYNEQFF; d_gene: -; v_gene: TRBV19; len: 12; j_gene: TRBJ2-1
CDR3aa: CASSLEGASGANVLTF; d_gene: TRBD1; v_gene: TRBV7-3; len: 16; j_gene: TRBJ2-6
CDR3aa: CASSLSTGRYQETQYF; d_gene: -; v_gene: TRBV7-6; len: 16; j_gene: TRBJ2-5
CDR3aa: CASSQRWGGSTDTQYF; d_gene: TRBD2; v_gene: TRBV4-1; len: 16; j_gene: TRBJ2-3
CDR3aa: CASSLGLAYTDTQYF; d_gene: TRBD2; v_gene: TRBV9; len: 15; j_gene: TRBJ2-3
CDR3aa: CASSQGGNQPQHF; d_gene: -; v_gene: TRBV11-2; len: 13; j_gene: TRBJ1-5
CDR3aa: CASLGGELFF; d_gene: -; v_gene: TRBV19; len: 10; j_gene: TRBJ2-2
CDR3aa: CASSLGGTNEKLFF; d_gene: -; v_gene: TRBV7-9; len: 14; j_gene: TRBJ1-4
CDR3aa: CASSQSYTQYF; d_gene: -; v_gene: TRBV14; len: 11; j_gene: TRBJ2-3
CDR3aa: CASSLTYSPLHF; d_gene: -; v_gene: TRBV7-9; len: 12; j_gene: TRBJ1-6
CDR3aa: CASSLVSGSAYEQFF; d_gene: TRBD2; v_gene: TRBV5-1; len: 15; j_gene: TRBJ2-1
CDR3aa: CASRIGFGATNEKLFF; d_gene: -; v_gene: TRBV19; len: 16; j_gene: TRBJ1-4
CDR3aa: CASSVGRTGLNYEQYF; d_gene: -; v_gene: TRBV5-4; len: 16; j_gene: TRBJ2-7
CDR3aa: CASSFRDKQFF; d_gene: -; v_gene: TRBV28; len: 11; j_gene: TRBJ2-1
CDR3aa: CASSPPPGQGQPQHF; d_gene: TRBD1; v_gene: TRBV27; len: 15; j_gene: TRBJ1-5
CDR3aa: CASSLSAVNTEAFF; d_gene: -; v_gene: TRBV5-1; len: 14; j_gene: TRBJ1-1
CDR3aa: CASRSGTGLEKLFF; d_gene: TRBD1; v_gene: TRBV7-6; len: 14; j_gene: TRBJ1-4
CDR3aa: CASSRGSEQYF; d_gene: -; v_gene: TRBV4-1; len: 11; j_gene: TRBJ2-7
CDR3aa: CASSLVGGGNEQFF; d_gene: -; v_gene: TRBV7-9; len: 14; j_gene: TRBJ2-1
CDR3aa: CASSRPGQGSSGYTF; d_gene: TRBD1; v_gene: TRBV28; len: 15; j_gene: TRBJ1-2
CDR3aa: CATAGGGNQPQHF; d_gene: -; v_gene: TRBV27; len: 13; j_gene: TRBJ1-5
CDR3aa: CATSTGGAQRGQYF; d_gene: TRBD1; v_gene: TRBV15; len: 14; j_gene: TRBJ2-7
CDR3aa: CASSSQKRRAGGNTEAFF; d_gene: -; v_gene: TRBV4-3; len: 18; j_gene: TRBJ1-1